This record concerns one TCR beta chain sequence. This clone was counted a few times. The antigen it binds to is not known. The record has no base qualities; no much larger clone is one base away. Clipping removes 6 bases from V and 0 bases from J, with 8 as the unmatched junction base count. The CDR3 sequence holds 16 residues, the cysteine and phenylalanine included. Left in the record is the CDR3 DNA by itself, 48 bases read in frame from the first base. The germline V gene gives CDR1 as SNHLY and CDR2 as FYNNEI. No therapy was being received by patients at the time of sample collection, although prior treatments had ranged from chemotherapy, radiotherapy, surgery and immunotherapy to none. After thawing, cells were enriched for T lymphocytes using a negative-selection kit, and EpCAM beads were added for tumor-infiltrating lymphocytes. Memory CD8 T cells were sorted as CD8+CD4-CD45RA- cells irrespective of CCR7 expression. Peripheral blood mononuclear cells were obtained using a Ficoll-Paque PLUS gradient and were cryopreserved prior to analysis. Populations were sorted on a FACSAria II to approximately 99% purity, and cell pellets were frozen without culture for TCR sequencing.

Genomic DNA was extracted with the DNeasy Blood and Tissue Kit from roughly 10,000 to 100,000 sorted cells per subset. The immunoSEQ service sequenced and mapped the TCRbeta V-J or V-D-J regions, with each sample reaching coverage above 8x. In the source study's methods: Analysis was restricted to productive rearrangements exported from the immunoSEQ Analyzer platform, and clonality was assessed using the 500 most abundant clones. The Morisita-Horn similarity index and the Jaccard index were used to quantify the overlap in repertoires between populations. In roughly 6 cancer patients, Morisita-Horn similarity was measured between the TCR repertoires of CD8 T-cell subsets. TCRdb took over this immuneACCESS table, retaining in-frame rearrangements with V and J assigned. Such tables are incomplete; in checked studies, under half of the missing clones stem from an unresolved V gene, and the remainder is unexplained. V, J and clone size derive from that table, while D and trimming were established from the DNA sequence. For this sample the table gives some 4,800 clones, of which roughly two thirds were detected only once. The top ten clonotypes cover 12% of the sample.

This specimen comes from a study of CD39 and CD103 CD8 tumor-infiltrating T cells (dated by TCRdb to 2016 to 2018). For the study in its entirety: An HPV-positive HNSCC, an HPV-negative HNSCC, an ovarian cancer and a melanoma patient were represented in the repertoire comparisons shown. Deep sequencing of TCRbeta CDR3 was used to compare the repertoires of CD8 TIL subsets, defined by CD103 and CD39, with those of peripheral memory CD8 T cells.

Results the study describes overall, beyond this receptor: Clonotypes from DP TILs were seldom detected in blood or uninvolved lymph node, while clonotypes from DN TILs overlapped to a large extent with peripheral memory CD8 repertoires. DP CD8 TILs appeared to be more oligoclonal than DN and SP CD8 TILs and blood memory CD8 T cells, with roughly 50-90% covered by the top 30 clonotypes.

The specimen was CD8+ T cells sorted from blood. The sample's cell subset or site, from its label and the paper: total memory CD8 T cells (CD45RA-CCR7+/-) from blood or uninvolved lymph node. The V and J segments used are TRBV2 and TRBJ1-3; 7 junctional bases match TRBD1. The TCR was taken from a human donor with head and neck squamous cell carcinoma. DNA sequence: TGTGCCAGCAGAACAGGACAGGCGAACTCTGGAAACACCATATATTTT. This gives the protein CASRTGQANSGNTIYF.